These T cell receptor beta chains were read from a single sample in a study of cytomegalovirus exposure and HLA in healthy donors. Repertoires were generated with immunoSEQ multiplex PCR, while TCRdb's copy carries only in-frame clones and drops some. The table lists roughly 290,000 clones, approximately 90% of them singletons. The specimen sequenced was PBMCs. These receptors were obtained from a woman aged 18-29 years in good health and CMV-seronegative. Each CDR3 is given with its conserved first and last residue. The D gene is left open where the match is weak. Some rows mark clone size as missing; the rest say once, few, many or name a class of expanded clone.

D gene	V gene	J gene	clone size	CDR3 protein	CDR3 DNA
.	TRBV27	TRBJ2-7	.	CASRRGPYEQYF	TGTGCCAGCAGGCGAGGCCCCTACGAGCAGTACTTC
TRBD1	TRBV6-1	TRBJ2-7	.	CASSERDSLSYEQYF	TGTGCCAGCAGTGAAAGGGACAGTCTCTCCTACGAGCAGTACTTC
.	TRBV5-1	TRBJ2-1	.	CASSSDWGFYSYNEQFF	TGCGCCAGCAGCTCTGATTGGGGCTTCTACTCCTACAATGAGCAGTTCTTC
TRBD1	TRBV6-1	TRBJ2-5	once	CASRNPGQRETQYF	TGTGCCAGCAGAAATCCGGGACAGAGAGAGACCCAGTACTTC
.	TRBV7-8	TRBJ2-2	.	CASSLVTVTGELFF	TGTGCCAGCAGCTTAGTGACAGTTACCGGGGAGCTGTTTTTT
TRBD2	TRBV7-2	TRBJ2-7	.	CASSLAIGLALYEQYF	TGTGCCAGCAGCTTAGCGATTGGACTAGCGCTATACGAGCAGTACTTC
.	TRBV6-1	TRBJ2-7	.	CASSEAPPVQGPPFSEQYF	TGTGCCAGCAGTGAAGCGCCCCCCGTACAGGGTCCCCCGTTTAGCGAGCAGTACTTC
.	TRBV5-1	TRBJ2-7	.	CASSKGHLNSYEQYF	TGCGCCAGCAGCAAAGGACACCTGAACTCCTACGAGCAGTACTTC
.	TRBV5-1	TRBJ2-7	.	CASSLIPGVNYEQYF	TGCGCCAGCAGCTTGATACCGGGGGTCAACTACGAGCAGTACTTC
.	TRBV11-2	TRBJ2-7	.	CASSGDSSRSYEQYF	TGTGCCAGCAGTGGGGACTCAAGTCGCTCCTACGAGCAGTACTTC
TRBD1	TRBV6-1	TRBJ2-7	.	CASSLRTGDTYEQYF	TGTGCCAGCAGTCTGAGGACAGGGGACACCTACGAGCAGTACTTC
TRBD2	TRBV7-8	TRBJ2-1	few	CASSPLGLADFQFF	TGTGCCAGCAGCCCGCTGGGACTAGCGGATTTTCAGTTCTTC
.	TRBV19	TRBJ1-4	.	CASSINRVQATNEKLFF	TGTGCCAGTAGTATCAACAGGGTCCAGGCAACTAATGAAAAACTGTTTTTT
.	TRBV18	TRBJ2-7	.	CASSPGDEQYF	TGTGCCAGCTCACCCGGGGACGAGCAGTACTTC
.	TRBV2	TRBJ2-1	.	CASRGFLSSVYNEQFF	TGTGCCAGCAGAGGGTTTCTATCTAGCGTTTACAATGAGCAGTTCTTC
.	TRBV11-2	TRBJ1-6	.	CASSSTMFRSSPLHF	TGTGCCAGCAGCTCCACCATGTTTAGAAGTTCACCCCTCCACTTT
TRBD1	TRBV25-1	TRBJ1-2	.	CASRDRGLDGYTF	TGTGCCAGCAGAGACAGGGGGCTGGATGGCTACACCTTC
TRBD1	TRBV30	TRBJ2-2	.	CAWTPGGLGELFF	TGTGCCTGGACCCCAGGGGGTCTGGGGGAGCTGTTTTTT
.	TRBV6-5	TRBJ1-2	.	CASSYGGGGGYTF	TGTGCCAGCAGTTACGGCGGGGGCGGTGGCTACACCTTC
TRBD2	TRBV18	TRBJ2-5	.	CASSPYFPAGDQETQYF	TGTGCCAGCTCACCGTATTTCCCAGCGGGGGACCAAGAGACCCAGTACTTC
.	TRBV19	TRBJ1-1	.	CASKLWGGTEAFF	TGTGCCAGTAAGCTGTGGGGGGGCACTGAAGCTTTCTTT
.	TRBV2	TRBJ2-1	.	CASSVDIYNEQFF	TGTGCCAGCAGTGTGGACATATACAATGAGCAGTTCTTC